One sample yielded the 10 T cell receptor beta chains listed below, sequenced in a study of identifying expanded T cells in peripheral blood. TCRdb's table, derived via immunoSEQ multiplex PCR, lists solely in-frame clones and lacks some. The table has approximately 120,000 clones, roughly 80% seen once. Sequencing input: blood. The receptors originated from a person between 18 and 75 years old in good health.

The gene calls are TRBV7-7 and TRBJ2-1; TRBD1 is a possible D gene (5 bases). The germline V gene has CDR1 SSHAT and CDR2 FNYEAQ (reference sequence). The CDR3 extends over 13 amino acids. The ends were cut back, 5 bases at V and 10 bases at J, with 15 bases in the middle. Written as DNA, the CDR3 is TGTGCCAGCAGCCCAAATCGACAGAGCGAGCAGTTCTTC. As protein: CASSPNRQSEQFF. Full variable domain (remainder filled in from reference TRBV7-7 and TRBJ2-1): GAGVSQSPRYKVTKRGQDVTLRCDPISSHATLYWYQQALGQGPEFLTYFNYEAQPDKSGLPSDRFSAERPEGSISTLTIQRTEQRDSAMYRCASSPNRQSEQFFGPGTRLTVL.

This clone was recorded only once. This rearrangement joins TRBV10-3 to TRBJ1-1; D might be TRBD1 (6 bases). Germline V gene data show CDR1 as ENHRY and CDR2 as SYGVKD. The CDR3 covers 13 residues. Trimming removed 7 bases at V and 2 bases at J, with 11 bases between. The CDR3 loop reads CAIKGGSNTEAFF. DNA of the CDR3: TGTGCCATCAAGGGGGGGTCCAACACTGAAGCTTTCTTT.

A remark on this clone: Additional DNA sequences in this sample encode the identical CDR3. CDR3 DNA: TGTGCCAGCAGCTTAGGGTGGGAAGAGACCCAGTACTTC. It specifies CASSLGWEETQYF. The rearrangement uses TRBV7-2 and TRBJ2-5; D not certain. This CDR3 comprises 13 residues. CDR1 and CDR2 (germline): SGHTA, FQGNSA. Trimming left V 1 base short and J 3 bases short, with 6 bases between.

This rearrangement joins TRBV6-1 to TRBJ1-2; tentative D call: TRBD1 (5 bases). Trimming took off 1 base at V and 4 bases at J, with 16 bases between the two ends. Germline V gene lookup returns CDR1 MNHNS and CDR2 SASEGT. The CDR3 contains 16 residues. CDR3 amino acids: CASSEGGTDLRYGYTF. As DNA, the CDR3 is TGTGCCAGCAGTGAAGGGGGGACGGACCTCCGCTATGGCTACACCTTC.

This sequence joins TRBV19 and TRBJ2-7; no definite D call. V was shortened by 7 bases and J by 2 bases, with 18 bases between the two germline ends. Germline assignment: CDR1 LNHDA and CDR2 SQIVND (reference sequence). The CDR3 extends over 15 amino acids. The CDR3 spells CASKEQAQTAYEQYF. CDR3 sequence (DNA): TGTGCCAGTAAGGAGCAGGCCCAGACGGCCTACGAGCAGTACTTC.

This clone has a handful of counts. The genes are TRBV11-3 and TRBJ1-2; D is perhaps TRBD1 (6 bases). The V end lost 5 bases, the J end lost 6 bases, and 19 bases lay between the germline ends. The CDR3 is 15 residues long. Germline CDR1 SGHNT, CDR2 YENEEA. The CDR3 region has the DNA TGTGCCAGCAGCCAAGATGGGGGCGCGGGAAATGGCTACACCTTC. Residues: CASSQDGGAGNGYTF.

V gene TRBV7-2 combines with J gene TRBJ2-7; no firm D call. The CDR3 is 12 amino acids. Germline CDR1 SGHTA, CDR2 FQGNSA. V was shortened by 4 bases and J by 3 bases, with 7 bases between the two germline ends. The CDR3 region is CASSSQNYEQYF. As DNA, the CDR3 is TGTGCCAGCAGCTCTCAAAACTACGAGCAGTACTTC.

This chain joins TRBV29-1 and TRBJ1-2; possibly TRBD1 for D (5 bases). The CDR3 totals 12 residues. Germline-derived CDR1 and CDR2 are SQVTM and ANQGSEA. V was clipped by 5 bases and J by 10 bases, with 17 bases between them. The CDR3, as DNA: TGCAGCGTTTCCCAGGGCCAGCGAGTCTACACCTTC. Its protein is CSVSQGQRVYTF.

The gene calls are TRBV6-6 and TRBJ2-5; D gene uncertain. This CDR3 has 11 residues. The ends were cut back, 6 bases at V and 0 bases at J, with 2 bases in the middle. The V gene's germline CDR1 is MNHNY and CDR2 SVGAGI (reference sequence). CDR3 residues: CASSHQETQYF. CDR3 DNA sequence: TGTGCCAGCAGCCACCAAGAGACCCAGTACTTC.

The CDR3 protein is CASSPRDMGDIQYF. Here the CDR3 DNA reads TGTGCCAGCAGCCCCCGGGACATGGGGGACATTCAGTACTTC. The chain employs TRBV7-2 and TRBJ2-4; D might be TRBD1 (6 bases). V lost 5 bases, J lost 8 bases, and 16 bases lay in between. The CDR3 contains 14 residues. Germline V gene data show CDR1 as SGHTA and CDR2 as FQGNSA.